Shown below are 10 T cell receptor beta chains from a single sample sequenced in a study of T cells after yellow fever vaccination. Via MiXCR, TCRdb re-called the 5' RACE reads, giving one row per CDR3 protein. This sample has 200,000 to 250,000 distinct CDR3 sequences; about 7% occur once, and the top ten carry approximately 0.87%. Sequencing was performed on CD4+ T cells sorted from PBMCs, taken 15 days after the yellow fever booster vaccination. The receptors originated from a man aged 30 to 45 who received the YFV17D yellow fever vaccine.

The rearrangement links TRBV28 to TRBJ2-3, with 7 bases that match TRBD1. Germline CDR1 MDHEN, CDR2 SYDVKM. There are 13 residues in the CDR3. The V gene end was trimmed by 7 bases and the J gene end by 6 bases; junction bases not matched to a gene: 7. The CDR3: CASNQGVVDTQYF. The CDR3 DNA sequence: TGTGCCAGCAACCAGGGGGTTGTGGATACGCAGTATTTT.

This clonotype has a count of ten or more. This sequence joins TRBV6-1 and TRBJ1-6, with D unresolved. Between the trimmed V and J ends, which lost 7 bases and 8 bases, there was a span of 12 bases. Germline loops: CDR1 MNHNS, CDR2 SASEGT. This CDR3 region has 13 residues. CDR3 region: CASTPRLDSPLHF. The DNA for the CDR3 is TGTGCCAGCACCCCCCGCCTTGATTCACCCCTCCACTTT.

This clonotype has more than one count but fewer than ten. The CDR3 loop reads CASSLPGLAGGPRDTQYF. Written as DNA, the CDR3 is TGTGCCAGCAGCCTTCCGGGGCTAGCGGGAGGGCCTAGAGATACGCAGTATTTT. The chain employs TRBV11-1 and TRBJ2-3, with 12 bases matching TRBD2. CDR3 size: 18 residues. CDR1 and CDR2 (germline): SGHAT, FQDESV (reference sequence). Trimming cost V 5 bases and J 5 bases; bases outside gene matches: 14.

J is TRBJ2-7 and V is TRBV10-3; 7 bases match TRBD2. Germline CDR1 is ENHRY and CDR2 is SYGVKD. The CDR3 runs 15 residues. J was trimmed by 2 bases and V by 11 bases; bases with no gene match: 15. The DNA of the CDR3 is TGTGCCGTAGCCCCCGAGCGGGAATCCACCTACGAGCAGTACTTC. Its protein is CAVAPERESTYEQYF.

This clonotype was seen at least ten times. This sequence joins TRBV20-1 and TRBJ1-5; 7 nucleotides match TRBD1. V lost 6 bases, J lost 6 bases, and 8 bases stayed unmatched. The CDR3 extends over 13 amino acids. Germline V gene data show CDR1 as DFQATT and CDR2 as SNEGSKA (reference sequence). CDR3 sequence reads: CSAWAGGGQPQHF. Written as DNA, the CDR3 is TGCAGTGCCTGGGCAGGGGGGGGTCAGCCCCAGCATTTT.

J is TRBJ1-5 and V is TRBV28; D perhaps matches TRBD1 (6 bases). Germline values: CDR1 MDHEN, CDR2 SYDVKM. V lost 6 bases to trimming and J lost 0 bases, with 18 bases between them. This CDR3 has 17 residues. This CDR3 is CASSETRGIASNQPQHF. The CDR3 nucleotides read TGTGCCAGCAGCGAGACCAGGGGAATTGCTAGCAATCAGCCCCAGCATTTT.

This clonotype was counted a few times. The chain combines TRBV7-8 with TRBJ2-7; weak D call: TRBD2 (7 bases). Germline V gives CDR1 SGHVS, CDR2 FQNEAQ. The CDR3 consists of 17 residues. Deletions cut 4 bases from V and 6 bases from J, with 25 bases between. For the CDR3, the DNA is TGTGCCAGCAGCTCCCAAGCCGCCCCGGGGGGCGGCGGCGAGCAGTACTTC. It yields the protein CASSSQAAPGGGGEQYF.

The chain employs TRBV20-1 and TRBJ2-3, with TRBD2 matching over 10 bases. Trimming at V came to 1 base and at J to 4 bases, leaving 11 bases not matched to a gene. This CDR3 spans 17 amino acids. Germline lookup yields CDR1 DFQATT and CDR2 SNEGSKA (reference sequence). This CDR3 reads CSARGASGRLFADTQYF. The CDR3 coding sequence is TGCAGTGCTAGAGGGGCTAGCGGGAGACTTTTCGCAGATACGCAGTATTTT.

This clonotype was found many times. The rearrangement links TRBV29-1 to TRBJ2-7; D is unclear. The ends were cut back, 0 bases at V and 7 bases at J, with 19 bases in the middle. The germline gives CDR1 SQVTM, CDR2 ANQGSEA. This CDR3 region has 15 residues. Written as DNA, the CDR3 is TGCAGCGTTGAAGAAGGTGCTTTACGAAGGAAGGAGCAGTACTTC. Protein product: CSVEEGALRRKEQYF.

This clonotype was recorded many times. V usage is TRBV7-2 and J usage is TRBJ2-3, with 9 bases fitting TRBD1. This CDR3 spans 16 amino acids. Trimming took 3 bases from V and 2 from J; bases not matched to a gene: 6. The V gene's germline CDR1 is SGHTA and CDR2 FQGNSA. CDR3 residues: CASSFDRGVFTDTQYF. CDR3 bases: TGTGCCAGCAGCTTCGACAGGGGGGTTTTCACAGATACGCAGTATTTT.